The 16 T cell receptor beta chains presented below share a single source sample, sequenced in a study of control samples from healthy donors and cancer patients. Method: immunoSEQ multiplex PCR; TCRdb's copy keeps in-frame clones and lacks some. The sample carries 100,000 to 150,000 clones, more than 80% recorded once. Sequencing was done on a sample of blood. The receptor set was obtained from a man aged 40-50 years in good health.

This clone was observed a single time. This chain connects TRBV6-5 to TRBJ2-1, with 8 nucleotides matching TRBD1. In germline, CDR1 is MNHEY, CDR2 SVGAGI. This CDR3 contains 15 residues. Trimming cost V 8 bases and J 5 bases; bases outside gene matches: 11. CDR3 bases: TGTGCCAGCGCCACGAACAGGGGGTTCAACAATGAGCAGTTCTTC. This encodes CASATNRGFNNEQFF.

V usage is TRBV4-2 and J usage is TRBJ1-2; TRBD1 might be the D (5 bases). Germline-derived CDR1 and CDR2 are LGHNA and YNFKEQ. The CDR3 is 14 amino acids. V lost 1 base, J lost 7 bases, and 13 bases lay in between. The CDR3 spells CASSQGQGGLGYTF. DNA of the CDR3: TGTGCCAGCAGCCAAGGGCAGGGTGGACTTGGCTACACCTTC.

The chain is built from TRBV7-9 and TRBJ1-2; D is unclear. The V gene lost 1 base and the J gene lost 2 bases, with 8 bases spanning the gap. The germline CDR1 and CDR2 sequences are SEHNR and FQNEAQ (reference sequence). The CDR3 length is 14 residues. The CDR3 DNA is TGTGCCAGCAGCTTAGAGTCAGGAAACTATGGCTACACCTTC. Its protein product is CASSLESGNYGYTF.

CDR3: CASSTSGGFGPEAFF. The CDR3 region has the DNA TGCGCCAGCAGTACTTCAGGGGGCTTTGGTCCTGAAGCTTTCTTT. The chain is built from TRBV5-1 and TRBJ1-1, with TRBD1 matching over 8 bases. CDR3 length equals 15 residues. Germline loops: CDR1 SGHRS, CDR2 YFSETQ. Trimming took 5 bases from V and 6 from J; bases not matched to a gene: 12.

In DNA, the CDR3 is TGCAGCGCGGTTGGCTCAACTGGAAACACCATATATTTT. Its translation: CSAVGSTGNTIYF. The chain is built from TRBV29-1 and TRBJ1-3; D remains ambiguous. This CDR3 comprises 13 residues. Germline values: CDR1 SQVTM, CDR2 ANQGSEA. Between the trimmed V and J ends, which lost 7 bases and 2 bases, there was a span of 12 bases.

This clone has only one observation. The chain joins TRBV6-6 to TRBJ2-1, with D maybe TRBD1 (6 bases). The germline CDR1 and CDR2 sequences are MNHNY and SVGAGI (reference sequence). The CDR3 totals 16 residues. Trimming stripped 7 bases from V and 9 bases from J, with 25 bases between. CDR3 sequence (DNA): TGTGCCAGCATGCCCCATGGGGGCTGGGTTGGTGGTGAGCAGTTCTTC. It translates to CASMPHGGWVGGEQFF.

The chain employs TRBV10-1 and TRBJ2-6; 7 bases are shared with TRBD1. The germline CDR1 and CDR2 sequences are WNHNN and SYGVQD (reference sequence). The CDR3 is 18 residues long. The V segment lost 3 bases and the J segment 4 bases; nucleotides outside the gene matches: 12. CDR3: CASSDQQGIPSGANVLTF. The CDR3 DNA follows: TGCGCCAGCAGTGACCAACAGGGGATCCCATCCGGGGCCAACGTCCTGACTTTC.

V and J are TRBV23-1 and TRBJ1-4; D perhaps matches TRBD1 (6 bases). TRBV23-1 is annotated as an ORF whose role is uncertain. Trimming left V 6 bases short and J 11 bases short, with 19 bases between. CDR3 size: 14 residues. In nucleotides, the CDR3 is TGCGCCAGCAGGGAAGTGGCTCAGAGGGGGAAACTGTTTTTT. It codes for CASREVAQRGKLFF.

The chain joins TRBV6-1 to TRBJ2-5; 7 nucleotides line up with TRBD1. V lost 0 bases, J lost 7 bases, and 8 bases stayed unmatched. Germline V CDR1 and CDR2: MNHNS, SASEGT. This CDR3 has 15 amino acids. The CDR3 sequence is CASSEADRVWGTQYF. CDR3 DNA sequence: TGTGCCAGCAGTGAAGCTGACAGGGTTTGGGGGACCCAGTACTTC.

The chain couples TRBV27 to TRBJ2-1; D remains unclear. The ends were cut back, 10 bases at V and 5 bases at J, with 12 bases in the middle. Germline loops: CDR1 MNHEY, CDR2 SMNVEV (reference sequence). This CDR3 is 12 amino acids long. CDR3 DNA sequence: TGTGCCACCGAGGACCGTGACAATGAGCAGTTCTTC. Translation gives CATEDRDNEQFF.

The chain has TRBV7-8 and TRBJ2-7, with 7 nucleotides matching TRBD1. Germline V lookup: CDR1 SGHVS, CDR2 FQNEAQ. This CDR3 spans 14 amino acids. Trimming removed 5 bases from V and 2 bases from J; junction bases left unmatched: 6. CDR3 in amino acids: CASSPSTGPYEQYF. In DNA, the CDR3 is TGTGCCAGCAGCCCGTCGACAGGGCCCTACGAGCAGTACTTC.

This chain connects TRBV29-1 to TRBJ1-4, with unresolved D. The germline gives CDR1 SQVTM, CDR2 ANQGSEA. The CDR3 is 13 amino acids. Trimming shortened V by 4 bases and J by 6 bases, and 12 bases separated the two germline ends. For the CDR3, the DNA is TGCAGCGTTGTAGAACAAAGGCATGAAAAACTGTTTTTT. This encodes CSVVEQRHEKLFF.

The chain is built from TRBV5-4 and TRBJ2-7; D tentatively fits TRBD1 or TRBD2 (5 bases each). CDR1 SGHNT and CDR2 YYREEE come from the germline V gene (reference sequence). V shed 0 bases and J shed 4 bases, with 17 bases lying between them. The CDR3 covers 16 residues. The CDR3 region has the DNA TGTGCCAGCAGCTTGGCGGCCGGGACGGTAGGATACGAGCAGTACTTC. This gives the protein CASSLAAGTVGYEQYF. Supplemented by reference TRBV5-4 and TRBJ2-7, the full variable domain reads ETGVTQSPTHLIKTRGQQVTLRCSSQSGHNTVSWYQQALGQGPQFIFQYYREEENGRGNFPPRFSGLQFPNYSSELNVNALELDDSALYLCASSLAAGTVGYEQYFGPGTRLTVT.

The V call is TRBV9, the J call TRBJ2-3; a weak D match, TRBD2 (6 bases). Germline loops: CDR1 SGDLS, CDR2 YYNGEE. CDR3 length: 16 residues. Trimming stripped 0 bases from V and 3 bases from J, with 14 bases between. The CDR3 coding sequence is TGTGCCAGCAGCGTAGGTAGGGGCGGAGGGACAGATACGCAGTATTTT. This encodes CASSVGRGGGTDTQYF. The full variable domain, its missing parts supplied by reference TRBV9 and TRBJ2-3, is DSGVTQTPKHLITATGQRVTLRCSPRSGDLSVYWYQQSLDQGLQFLIQYYNGEERAKGNILERFSAQQFPDLHSELNLSSLELGDSALYFCASSVGRGGGTDTQYFGPGTRLTVL.

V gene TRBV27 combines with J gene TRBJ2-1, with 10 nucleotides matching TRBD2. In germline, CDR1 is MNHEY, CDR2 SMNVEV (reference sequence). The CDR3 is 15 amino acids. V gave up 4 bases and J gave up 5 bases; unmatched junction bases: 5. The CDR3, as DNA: TGTGCCAGCAGTTATAGCGGGGGGTCTCACAATGAGCAGTTCTTC. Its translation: CASSYSGGSHNEQFF.

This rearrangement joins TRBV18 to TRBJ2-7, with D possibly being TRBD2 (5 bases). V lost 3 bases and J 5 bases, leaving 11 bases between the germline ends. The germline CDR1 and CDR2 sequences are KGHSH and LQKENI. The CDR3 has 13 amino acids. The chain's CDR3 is CASSPDSVNEQYF. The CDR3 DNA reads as TGTGCCAGCTCACCGGACTCGGTAAACGAGCAGTACTTC.